Given below is one T cell receptor beta chain in context. Its specificity is unknown. Generated by immunoSEQ multiplex PCR, the TCRdb table keeps only in-frame clones and is missing some. The sample records 14,000 to 15,000 clones, 85% being singletons. This entry belongs to a study of T cells in localized non-small cell lung cancer. Study-level results: Appearance in adjacent lung was seen for a median about 59 of the top 100 tumor clones. Highest T cell clonality was seen in uninvolved adjacent lung, surpassing that measured in tumor.

The CDR3 contains 18 residues. Germline values: CDR1 MGHDK, CDR2 SYGVNS. With 2 bases clipped from V and 2 bases from J, the junction kept 8 bases outside the gene matches. The chain joins TRBV25-1 to TRBJ2-5; TRBD2 aligns across 13 bases. The clonotype was recovered from a female donor of 60 years or more with stage I squamous cell lung carcinoma. This sample comprised peripheral blood, obtained before any cancer treatment. The CDR3 DNA follows: TGTGCCAGCAGTGAAATCGGGACTAGCGGGGCGGCACAAGAGACCCAGTACTTC. Protein sequence: CASSEIGTSGAAQETQYF. Filled out from reference TRBV25-1 and TRBJ2-5, the complete variable domain reads EADIYQTPRYLVIGTGKKITLECSQTMGHDKMYWYQQDPGMELHLIHYSYGVNSTEKGDLSSESTVSRIRTEHFPLTLESARPSHTSQYLCASSEIGTSGAAQETQYFGPGTRLLVL.